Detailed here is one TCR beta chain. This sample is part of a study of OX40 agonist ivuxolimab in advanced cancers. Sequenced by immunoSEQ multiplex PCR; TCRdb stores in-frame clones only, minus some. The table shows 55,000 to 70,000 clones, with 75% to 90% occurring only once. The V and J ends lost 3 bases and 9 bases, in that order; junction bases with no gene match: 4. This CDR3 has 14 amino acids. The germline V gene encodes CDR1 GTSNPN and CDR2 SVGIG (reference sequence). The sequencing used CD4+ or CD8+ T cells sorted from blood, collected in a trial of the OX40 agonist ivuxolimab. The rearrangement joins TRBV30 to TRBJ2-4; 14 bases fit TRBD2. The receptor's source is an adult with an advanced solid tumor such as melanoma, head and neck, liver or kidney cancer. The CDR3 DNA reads TGTGCCTGGAGCCCCGGGACTAGCGGGGGCATTCAGTACTTC. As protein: CAWSPGTSGGIQYF.